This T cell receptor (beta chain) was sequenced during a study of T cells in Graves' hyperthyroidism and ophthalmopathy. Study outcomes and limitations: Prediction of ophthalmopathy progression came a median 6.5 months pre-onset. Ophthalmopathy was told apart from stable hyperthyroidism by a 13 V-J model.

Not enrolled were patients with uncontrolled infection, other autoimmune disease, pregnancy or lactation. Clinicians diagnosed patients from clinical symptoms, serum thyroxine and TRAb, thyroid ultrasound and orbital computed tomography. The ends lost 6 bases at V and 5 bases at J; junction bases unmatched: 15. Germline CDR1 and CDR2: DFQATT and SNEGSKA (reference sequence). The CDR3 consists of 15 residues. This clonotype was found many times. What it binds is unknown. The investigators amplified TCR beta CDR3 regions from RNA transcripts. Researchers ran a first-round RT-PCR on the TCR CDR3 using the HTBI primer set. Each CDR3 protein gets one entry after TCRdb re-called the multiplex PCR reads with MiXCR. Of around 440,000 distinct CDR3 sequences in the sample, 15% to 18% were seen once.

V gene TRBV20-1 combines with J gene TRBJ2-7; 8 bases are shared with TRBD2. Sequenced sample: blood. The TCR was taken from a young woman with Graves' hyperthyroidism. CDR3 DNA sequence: TGCAGTGCCTTAGAAGGGTCAGTAGCGGGACACGAGCAGTACTTC. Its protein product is CSALEGSVAGHEQYF.